This T cell receptor (beta chain) was obtained from a study of cytomegalovirus exposure and HLA in healthy donors. Study-wide results and caveats: Versus the roughly 670-donor mean, an Asian-associated ancestry cluster reportedly showed fewer N-insertions in a later analysis.

With respect to this clone: Its antigen is unknown.

The PCR employed 60 Vbeta primers together with 13 Jbeta primers. Data came from immunoSEQ multiplex PCR; TCRdb stores just in-frame clones and leaves some out. The sample contains some 110,000 clones, 60% to 85% of which appear only once. Trimming stripped 3 bases from V and 10 bases from J, with 21 bases between. Germline V lookup: CDR1 LNHNV, CDR2 YYDKDF (reference sequence). The length of the CDR3 is 15 residues. The sequenced material came from PBMCs. The receptor was isolated from a man between 35 and 55 years old in good health and CMV-seronegative. This sequence joins TRBV15 and TRBJ1-2; D may be TRBD1 (6 bases). The CDR3 loop reads CATSRRTGQILDYTF. DNA of the CDR3: TGTGCCACCAGCAGGCGAACTGGACAGATTCTGGACTACACCTTC.